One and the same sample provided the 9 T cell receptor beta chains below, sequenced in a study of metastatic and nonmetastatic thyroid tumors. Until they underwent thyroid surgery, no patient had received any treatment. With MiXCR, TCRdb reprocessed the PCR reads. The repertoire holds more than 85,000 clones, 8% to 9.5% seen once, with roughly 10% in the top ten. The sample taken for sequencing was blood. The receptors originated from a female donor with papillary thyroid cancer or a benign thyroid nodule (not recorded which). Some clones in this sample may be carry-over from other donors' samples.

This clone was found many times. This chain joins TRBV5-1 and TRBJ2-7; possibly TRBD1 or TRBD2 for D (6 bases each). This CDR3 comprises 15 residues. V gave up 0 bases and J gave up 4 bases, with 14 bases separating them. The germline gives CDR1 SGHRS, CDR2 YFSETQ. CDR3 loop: CASSLDGRGGYEQYF. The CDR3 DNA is TGCGCCAGCAGCTTGGATGGCAGGGGAGGTTACGAGCAGTACTTC.

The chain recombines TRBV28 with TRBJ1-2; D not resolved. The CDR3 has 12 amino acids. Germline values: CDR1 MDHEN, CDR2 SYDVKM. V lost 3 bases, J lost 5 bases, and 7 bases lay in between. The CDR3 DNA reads TGTGCCAGCAGTTTGGGTTCTTATGGCTACACCTTC. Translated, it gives CASSLGSYGYTF.

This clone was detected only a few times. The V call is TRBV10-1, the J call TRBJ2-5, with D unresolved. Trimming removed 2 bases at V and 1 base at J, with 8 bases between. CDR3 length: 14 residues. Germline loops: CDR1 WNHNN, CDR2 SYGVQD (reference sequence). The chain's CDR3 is CASSEDPLQETQYF. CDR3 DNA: TGCGCCAGCAGTGAGGACCCCCTCCAAGAGACCCAGTACTTC.

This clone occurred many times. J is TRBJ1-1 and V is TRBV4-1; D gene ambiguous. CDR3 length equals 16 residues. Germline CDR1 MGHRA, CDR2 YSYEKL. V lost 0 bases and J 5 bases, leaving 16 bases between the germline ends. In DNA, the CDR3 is TGCGCCAGCAGCCAAGATCTCCATCTCCCCCGAACTGAAGCTTTCTTT. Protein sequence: CASSQDLHLPRTEAFF.

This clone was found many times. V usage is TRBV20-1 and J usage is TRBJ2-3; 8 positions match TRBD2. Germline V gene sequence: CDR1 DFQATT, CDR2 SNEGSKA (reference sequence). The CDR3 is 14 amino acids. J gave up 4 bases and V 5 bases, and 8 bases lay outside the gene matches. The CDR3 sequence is CSAFLAGFADTQYF. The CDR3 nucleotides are TGCAGTGCTTTCTTAGCGGGGTTCGCAGATACGCAGTATTTT.

The CDR3 DNA sequence: TGCAGCGTTGAAGATCCCGGACAGGGTTCTGGAAACACCATATATTTT. It yields the protein CSVEDPGQGSGNTIYF. The chain combines TRBV29-1 with TRBJ1-3; TRBD1 matches at 8 bases. The CDR3 runs to 16 residues. Trimming took 0 bases from V and 1 from J; bases not matched to a gene: 5. Germline lookup yields CDR1 SQVTM and CDR2 ANQGSEA.

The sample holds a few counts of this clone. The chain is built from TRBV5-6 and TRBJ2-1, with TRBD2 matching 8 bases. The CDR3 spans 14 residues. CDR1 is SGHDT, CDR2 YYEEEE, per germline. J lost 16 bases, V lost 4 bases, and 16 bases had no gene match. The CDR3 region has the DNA TGTGCCAGCAGCCTGGGGCCGAGCGGGGGTAGACCCTTCTTC. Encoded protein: CASSLGPSGGRPFF.

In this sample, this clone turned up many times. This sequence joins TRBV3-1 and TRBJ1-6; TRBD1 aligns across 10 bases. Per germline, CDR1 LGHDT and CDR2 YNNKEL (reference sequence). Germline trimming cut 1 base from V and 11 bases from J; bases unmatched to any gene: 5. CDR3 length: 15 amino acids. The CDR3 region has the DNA TGTGCCAGCAGCCAAGGGGACAGGGGAGCGGCACCCCTCCACTTT. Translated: CASSQGDRGAAPLHF.

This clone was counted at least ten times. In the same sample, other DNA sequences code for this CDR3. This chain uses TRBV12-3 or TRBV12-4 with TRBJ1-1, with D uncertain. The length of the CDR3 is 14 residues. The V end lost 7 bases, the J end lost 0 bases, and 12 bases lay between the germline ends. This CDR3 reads CASNLTPMNTEAFF. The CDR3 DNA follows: TGTGCCAGCAACCTGACACCCATGAACACTGAAGCTTTCTTT.